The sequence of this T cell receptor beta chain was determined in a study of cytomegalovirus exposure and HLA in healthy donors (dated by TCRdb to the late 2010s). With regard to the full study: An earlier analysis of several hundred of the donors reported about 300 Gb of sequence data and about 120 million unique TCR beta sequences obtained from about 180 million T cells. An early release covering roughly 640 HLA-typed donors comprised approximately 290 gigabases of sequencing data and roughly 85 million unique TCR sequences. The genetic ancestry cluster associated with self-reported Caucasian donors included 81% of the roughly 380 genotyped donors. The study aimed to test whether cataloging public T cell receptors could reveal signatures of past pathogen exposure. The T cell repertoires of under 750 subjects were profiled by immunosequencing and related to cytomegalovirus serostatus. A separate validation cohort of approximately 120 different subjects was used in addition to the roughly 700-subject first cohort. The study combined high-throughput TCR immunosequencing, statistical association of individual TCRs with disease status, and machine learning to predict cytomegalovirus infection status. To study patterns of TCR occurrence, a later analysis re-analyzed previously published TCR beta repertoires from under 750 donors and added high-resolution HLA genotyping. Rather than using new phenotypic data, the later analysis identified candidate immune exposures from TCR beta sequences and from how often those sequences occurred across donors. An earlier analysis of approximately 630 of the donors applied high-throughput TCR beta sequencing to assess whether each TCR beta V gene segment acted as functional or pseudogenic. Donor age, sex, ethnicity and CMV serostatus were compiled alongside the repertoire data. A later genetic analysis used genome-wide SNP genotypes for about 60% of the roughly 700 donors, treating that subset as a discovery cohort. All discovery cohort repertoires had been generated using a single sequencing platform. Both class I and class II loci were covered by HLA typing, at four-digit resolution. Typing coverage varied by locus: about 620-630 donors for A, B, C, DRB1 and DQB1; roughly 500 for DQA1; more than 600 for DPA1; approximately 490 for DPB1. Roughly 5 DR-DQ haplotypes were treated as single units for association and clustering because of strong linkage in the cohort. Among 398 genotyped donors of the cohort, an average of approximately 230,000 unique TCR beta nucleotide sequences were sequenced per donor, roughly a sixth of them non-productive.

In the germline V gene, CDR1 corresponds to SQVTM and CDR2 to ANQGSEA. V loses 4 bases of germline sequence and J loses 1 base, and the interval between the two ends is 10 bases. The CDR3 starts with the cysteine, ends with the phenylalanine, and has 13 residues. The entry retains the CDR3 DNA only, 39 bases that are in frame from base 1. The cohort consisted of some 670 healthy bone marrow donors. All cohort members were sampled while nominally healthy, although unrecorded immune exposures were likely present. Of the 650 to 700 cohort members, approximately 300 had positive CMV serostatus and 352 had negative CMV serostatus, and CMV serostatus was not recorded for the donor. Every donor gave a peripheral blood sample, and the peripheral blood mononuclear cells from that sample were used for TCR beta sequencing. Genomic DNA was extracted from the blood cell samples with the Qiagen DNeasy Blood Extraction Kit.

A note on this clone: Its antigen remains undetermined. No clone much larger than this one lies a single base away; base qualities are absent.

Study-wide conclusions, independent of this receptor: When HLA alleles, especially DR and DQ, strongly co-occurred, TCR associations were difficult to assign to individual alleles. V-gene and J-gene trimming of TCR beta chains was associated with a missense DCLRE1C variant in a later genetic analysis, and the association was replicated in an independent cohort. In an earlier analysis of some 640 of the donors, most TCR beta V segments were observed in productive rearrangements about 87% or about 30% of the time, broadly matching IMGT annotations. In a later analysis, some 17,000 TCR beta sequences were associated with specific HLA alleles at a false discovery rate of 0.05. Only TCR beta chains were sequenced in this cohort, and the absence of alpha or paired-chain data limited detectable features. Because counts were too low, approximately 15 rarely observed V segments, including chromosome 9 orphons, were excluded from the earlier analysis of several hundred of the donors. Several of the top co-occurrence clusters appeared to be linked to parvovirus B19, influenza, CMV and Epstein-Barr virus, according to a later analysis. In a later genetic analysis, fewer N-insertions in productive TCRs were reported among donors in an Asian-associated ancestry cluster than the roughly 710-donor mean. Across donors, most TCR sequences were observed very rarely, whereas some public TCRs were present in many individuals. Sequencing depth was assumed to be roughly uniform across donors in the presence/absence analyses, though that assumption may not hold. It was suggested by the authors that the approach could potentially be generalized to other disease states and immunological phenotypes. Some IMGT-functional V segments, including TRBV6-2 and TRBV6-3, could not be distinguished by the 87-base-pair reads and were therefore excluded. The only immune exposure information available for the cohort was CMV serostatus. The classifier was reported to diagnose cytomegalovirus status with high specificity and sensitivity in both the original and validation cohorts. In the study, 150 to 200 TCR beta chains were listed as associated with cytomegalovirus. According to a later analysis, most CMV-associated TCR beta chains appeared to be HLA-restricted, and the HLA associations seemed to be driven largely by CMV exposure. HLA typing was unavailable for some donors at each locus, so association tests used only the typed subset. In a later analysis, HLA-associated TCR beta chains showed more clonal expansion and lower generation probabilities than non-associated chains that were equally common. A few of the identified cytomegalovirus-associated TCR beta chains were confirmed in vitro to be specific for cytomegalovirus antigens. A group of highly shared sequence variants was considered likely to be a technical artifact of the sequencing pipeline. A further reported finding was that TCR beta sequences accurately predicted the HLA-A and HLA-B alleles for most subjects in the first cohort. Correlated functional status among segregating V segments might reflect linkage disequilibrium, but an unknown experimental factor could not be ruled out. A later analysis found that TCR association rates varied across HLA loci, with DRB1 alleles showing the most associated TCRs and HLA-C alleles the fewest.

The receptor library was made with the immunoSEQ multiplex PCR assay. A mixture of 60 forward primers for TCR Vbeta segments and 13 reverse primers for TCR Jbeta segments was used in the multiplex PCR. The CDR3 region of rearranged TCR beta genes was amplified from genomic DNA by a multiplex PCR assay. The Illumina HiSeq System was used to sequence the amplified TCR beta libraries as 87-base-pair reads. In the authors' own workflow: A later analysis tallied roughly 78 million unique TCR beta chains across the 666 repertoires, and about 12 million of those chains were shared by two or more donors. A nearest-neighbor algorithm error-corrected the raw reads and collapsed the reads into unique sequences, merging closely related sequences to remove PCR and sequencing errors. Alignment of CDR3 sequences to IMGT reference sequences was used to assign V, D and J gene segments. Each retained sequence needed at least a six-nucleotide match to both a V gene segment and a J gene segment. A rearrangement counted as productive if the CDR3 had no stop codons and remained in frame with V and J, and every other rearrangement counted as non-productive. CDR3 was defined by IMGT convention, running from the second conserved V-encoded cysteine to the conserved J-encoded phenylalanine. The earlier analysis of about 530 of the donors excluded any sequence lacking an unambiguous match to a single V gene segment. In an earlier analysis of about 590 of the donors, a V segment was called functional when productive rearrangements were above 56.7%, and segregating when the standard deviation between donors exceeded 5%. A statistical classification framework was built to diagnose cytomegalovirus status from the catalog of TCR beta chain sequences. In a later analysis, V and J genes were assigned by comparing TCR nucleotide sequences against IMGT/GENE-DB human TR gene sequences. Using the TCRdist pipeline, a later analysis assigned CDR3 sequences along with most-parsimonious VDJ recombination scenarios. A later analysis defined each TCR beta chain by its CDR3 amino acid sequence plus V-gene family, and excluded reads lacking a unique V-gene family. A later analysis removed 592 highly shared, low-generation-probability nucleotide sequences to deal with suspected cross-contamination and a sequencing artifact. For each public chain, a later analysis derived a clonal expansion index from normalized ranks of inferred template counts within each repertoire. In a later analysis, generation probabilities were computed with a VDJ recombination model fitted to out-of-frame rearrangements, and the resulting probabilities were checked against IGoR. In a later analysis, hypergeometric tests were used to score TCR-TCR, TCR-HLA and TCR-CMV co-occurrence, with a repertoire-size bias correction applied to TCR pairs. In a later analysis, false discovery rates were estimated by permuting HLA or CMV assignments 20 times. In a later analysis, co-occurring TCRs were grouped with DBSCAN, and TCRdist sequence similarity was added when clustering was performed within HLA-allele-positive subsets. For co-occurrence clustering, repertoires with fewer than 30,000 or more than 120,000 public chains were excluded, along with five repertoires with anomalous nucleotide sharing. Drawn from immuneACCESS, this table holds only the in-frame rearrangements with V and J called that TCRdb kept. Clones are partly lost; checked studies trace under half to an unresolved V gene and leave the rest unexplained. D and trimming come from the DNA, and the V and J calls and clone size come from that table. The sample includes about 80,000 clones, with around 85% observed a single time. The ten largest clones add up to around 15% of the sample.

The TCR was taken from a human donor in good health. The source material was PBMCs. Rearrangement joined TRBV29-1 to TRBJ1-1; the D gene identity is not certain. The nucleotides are TGCAGCGTTGGAGGGCGTGGGAACACTGAAGCTTTCTTT. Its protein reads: CSVGGRGNTEAFF.